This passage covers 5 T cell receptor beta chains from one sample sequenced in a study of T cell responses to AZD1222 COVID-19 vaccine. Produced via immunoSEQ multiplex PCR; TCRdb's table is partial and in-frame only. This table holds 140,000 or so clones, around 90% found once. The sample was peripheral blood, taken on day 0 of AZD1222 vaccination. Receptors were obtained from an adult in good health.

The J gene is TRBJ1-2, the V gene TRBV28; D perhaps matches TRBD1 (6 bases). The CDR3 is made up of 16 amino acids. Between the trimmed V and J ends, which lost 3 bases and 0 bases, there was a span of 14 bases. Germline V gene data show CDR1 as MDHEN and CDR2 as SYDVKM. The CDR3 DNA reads TGTGCCAGCAGTTTCCCCTTAGGACAGTCTAACTATGGCTACACCTTC. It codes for CASSFPLGQSNYGYTF.

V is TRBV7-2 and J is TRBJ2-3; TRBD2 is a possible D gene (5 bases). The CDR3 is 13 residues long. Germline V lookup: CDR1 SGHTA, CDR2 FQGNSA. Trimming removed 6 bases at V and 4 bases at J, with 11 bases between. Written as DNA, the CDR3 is TGTGCCAGCAGACCCCCGGAGGCAGATACGCAGTATTTT. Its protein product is CASRPPEADTQYF.

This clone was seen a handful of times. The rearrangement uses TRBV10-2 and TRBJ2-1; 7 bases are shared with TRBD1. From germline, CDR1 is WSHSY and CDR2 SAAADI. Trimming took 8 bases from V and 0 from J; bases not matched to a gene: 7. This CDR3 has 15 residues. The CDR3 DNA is TGCGCCAGCGTGGGACAGAAATACTCCTACAATGAGCAGTTCTTC. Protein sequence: CASVGQKYSYNEQFF.

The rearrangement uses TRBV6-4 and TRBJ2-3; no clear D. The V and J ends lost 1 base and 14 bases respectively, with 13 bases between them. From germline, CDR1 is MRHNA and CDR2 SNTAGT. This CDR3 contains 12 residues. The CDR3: CASSDLANAVYF. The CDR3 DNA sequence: TGTGCCAGCAGTGACTTGGCCAACGCCGTGTATTTT.

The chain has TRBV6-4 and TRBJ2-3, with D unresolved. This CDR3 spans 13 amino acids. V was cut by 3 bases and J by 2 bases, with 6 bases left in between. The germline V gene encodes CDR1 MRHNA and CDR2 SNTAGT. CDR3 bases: TGTGCCAGCAGTGATCCATACACAGATACGCAGTATTTT. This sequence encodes CASSDPYTDTQYF.